This entry is about one T cell receptor (beta chain). Its antigen is unknown. This specimen belongs to a study of cytomegalovirus exposure and HLA in healthy donors. Notes on the study in general: Using the classifier, cytomegalovirus status was reportedly diagnosed with high specificity and sensitivity.

Germline assignment: CDR1 MNHEY and CDR2 SVGAGI. The CDR3 runs to 13 residues. Trimming removed 5 bases from V and 4 bases from J; junction bases left unmatched: 1. With 60 Vbeta and 13 Jbeta primers, the PCR was carried out. Sequenced by immunoSEQ multiplex PCR; TCRdb stores in-frame clones only, minus some. The repertoire holds 200,000 to 250,000 clones, over 60% seen once, with 15% to 18% in the top ten. The source of this sequence is a man in his forties in good health and CMV-seronegative. The V and J genes are TRBV6-5 and TRBJ2-5, with 10 nucleotides matching TRBD1. The sample consisted of PBMCs. The CDR3 protein is CASSRQGAETQYF. The CDR3 DNA follows: TGTGCCAGCAGTCGACAGGGGGCAGAGACCCAGTACTTC.